One sample yielded the 10 T cell receptor beta chains listed below, sequenced in a study of T cell responses to AZD1222 COVID-19 vaccine. Sequencing used immunoSEQ multiplex PCR; TCRdb keeps in-frame clones, though not all of them. This sample has 95,000 to 150,000 clones, with more than 85% found just once. Specimen: peripheral blood, collected on day 0 of AZD1222 vaccination. The receptors shown here come from an adult in good health.

The chain recombines TRBV2 with TRBJ1-2; D uncertain. The V and J ends lost 0 bases and 7 bases respectively, with 18 bases between them. From germline, CDR1 is SNHLY and CDR2 FYNNEI. CDR3 length: 16 amino acids. The CDR3 nucleotides read TGTGCCAGCAGTGAAGCGCTTGTCCGGGCCCAAGGTGGCTACACCTTC. Translation gives CASSEALVRAQGGYTF.

The gene calls are TRBV19 and TRBJ1-2; D remains unclear. V shed 5 bases and J shed 7 bases, with 23 bases lying between them. Germline V gene data show CDR1 as LNHDA and CDR2 as SQIVND (reference sequence). This CDR3 is built from 16 residues. CDR3 region: CASSPRPGPGLVGYTF. CDR3 bases: TGTGCCAGTAGTCCCCGCCCCGGACCCGGGTTGGTTGGCTACACCTTC.

J is TRBJ1-3 and V is TRBV9; D not resolved. Trimming removed 4 bases from V and 1 base from J, with 3 bases in between. From germline, CDR1 is SGDLS and CDR2 YYNGEE. This CDR3 is 12 amino acids long. The CDR3 is CASSTSGNTIYF. CDR3 coding DNA: TGTGCCAGCAGCACTTCTGGAAACACCATATATTTT.

The gene calls are TRBV18 and TRBJ2-3, with 7 bases that match TRBD2. Germline trimming cut 3 bases from V and 2 bases from J; bases unmatched to any gene: 8. The germline V gene encodes CDR1 KGHSH and CDR2 LQKENI. The CDR3 length is 16 residues. In nucleotides, the CDR3 is TGTGCCAGCTCACCGAACCCTAGCGGCCACACAGATACGCAGTATTTT. It encodes CASSPNPSGHTDTQYF.

The V gene is TRBV28, the J gene TRBJ2-7; D gene uncertain. The V gene's germline CDR1 is MDHEN and CDR2 SYDVKM. This CDR3 region has 12 residues. Trimming cost V 10 bases and J 2 bases, with 12 bases left between them. This chain's CDR3 is CATSGQPYEQYF. The CDR3 DNA follows: TGTGCCACCTCCGGGCAGCCCTACGAGCAGTACTTC.

This rearrangement joins TRBV28 to TRBJ2-2, with 8 bases lining up with TRBD2. V trimming: 4 bases; J trimming: 8 bases; junction bases outside the gene matches: 6. This CDR3 has 14 amino acids. CDR1 and CDR2 (germline): MDHEN, SYDVKM. In nucleotides, the CDR3 is TGTGCCAGCAGTTCCGGGAGGGGTTTAGGGGAGCTGTTTTTT. This gives the protein CASSSGRGLGELFF.

This sequence joins TRBV19 and TRBJ2-7; 14 bases fit TRBD2. With V trimmed by 5 bases and J by 1 base, 4 bases remained unmatched. CDR3 size: 16 residues. Per germline, CDR1 LNHDA and CDR2 SQIVND (reference sequence). This chain's CDR3 is CASSARTSGRSYEQYF. In DNA, the CDR3 is TGTGCCAGTAGTGCCAGGACTAGCGGGAGGTCCTACGAGCAGTACTTC. The full variable domain, rest sourced from reference TRBV19 and TRBJ2-7, is DGGITQSPKYLFRKEGQNVTLSCEQNLNHDAMYWYRQDPGQGLRLIYYSQIVNDFQKGDIAEGYSVSREKKESFPLTVTSAQKNPTAFYLCASSARTSGRSYEQYFGPGTRLTVT.

V usage is TRBV4-1 and J usage is TRBJ1-4; the match to TRBD1 covers 7 bases. With 4 bases clipped from V and 2 bases from J, the junction kept 1 base outside the gene matches. This CDR3 has 14 residues. CDR1 and CDR2 from the germline V gene are MGHRA and YSYEKL. The CDR3 protein is CASSLGGTNEKLFF. DNA of the CDR3: TGCGCCAGCAGCCTAGGGGGCACTAATGAAAAACTGTTTTTT.

The genes are TRBV7-2 and TRBJ2-1, with D perhaps matching TRBD2 (6 bases). CDR3 size: 15 residues. The germline CDR1 and CDR2 sequences are SGHTA and FQGNSA. Deletions cut 2 bases from V and 2 bases from J, with 10 bases between. Here the CDR3 reads CASSLLATTYNEQFF. The CDR3 nucleotides read TGTGCCAGCAGCTTACTAGCGACGACCTACAATGAGCAGTTCTTC.

The chain employs TRBV15 and TRBJ1-5, with TRBD1 as a possible D gene (5 bases). The germline gives CDR1 LNHNV, CDR2 YYDKDF (reference sequence). V was cut by 6 bases and J by 6 bases, with 15 bases left in between. The CDR3 loop spans 14 amino acids. The CDR3: CATRGVGGTQPQHF. The CDR3 region has the DNA TGTGCCACCAGGGGGGTCGGGGGGACTCAGCCCCAGCATTTT.